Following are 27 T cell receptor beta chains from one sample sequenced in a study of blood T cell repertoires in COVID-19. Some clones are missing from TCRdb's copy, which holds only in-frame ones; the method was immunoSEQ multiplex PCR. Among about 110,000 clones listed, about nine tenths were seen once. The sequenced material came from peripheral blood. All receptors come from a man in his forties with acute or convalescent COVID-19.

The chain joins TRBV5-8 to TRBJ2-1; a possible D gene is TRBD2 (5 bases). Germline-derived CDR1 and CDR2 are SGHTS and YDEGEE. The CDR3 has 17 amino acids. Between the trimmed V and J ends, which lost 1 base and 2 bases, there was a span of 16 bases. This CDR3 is CASSLMFEGLTYNEQFF. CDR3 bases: TGTGCCAGCAGCTTGATGTTTGAGGGCCTCACCTACAATGAGCAGTTCTTC.

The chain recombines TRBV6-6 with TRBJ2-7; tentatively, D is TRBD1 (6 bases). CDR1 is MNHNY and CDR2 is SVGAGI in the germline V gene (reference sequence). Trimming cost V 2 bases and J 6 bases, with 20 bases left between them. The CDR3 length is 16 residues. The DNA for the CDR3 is TGTGCCAGCAGTTACGGGTCGACAGGCGTATCGGTCGAGCAGTACTTC. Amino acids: CASSYGSTGVSVEQYF.

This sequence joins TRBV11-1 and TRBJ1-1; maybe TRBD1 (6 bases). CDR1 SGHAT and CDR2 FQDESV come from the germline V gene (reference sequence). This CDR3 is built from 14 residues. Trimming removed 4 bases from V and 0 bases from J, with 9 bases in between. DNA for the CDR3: TGTGCCAGCAGCTCCCGACAGGTGAACACTGAAGCTTTCTTT. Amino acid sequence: CASSSRQVNTEAFF.

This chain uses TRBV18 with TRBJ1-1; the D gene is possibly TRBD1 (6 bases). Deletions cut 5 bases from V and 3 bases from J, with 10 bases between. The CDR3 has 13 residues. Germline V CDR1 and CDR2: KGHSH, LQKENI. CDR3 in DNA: TGTGCCAGCTCAGAACAGGGTGACACTGAAGCTTTCTTT. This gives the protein CASSEQGDTEAFF.

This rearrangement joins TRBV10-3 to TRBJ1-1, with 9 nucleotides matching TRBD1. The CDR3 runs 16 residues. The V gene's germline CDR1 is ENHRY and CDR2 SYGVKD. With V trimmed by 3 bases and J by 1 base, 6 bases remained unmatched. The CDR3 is CAISDRGQGQNTEAFF. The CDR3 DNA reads TGTGCCATCAGTGACCGGGGACAGGGACAGAACACTGAAGCTTTCTTT.

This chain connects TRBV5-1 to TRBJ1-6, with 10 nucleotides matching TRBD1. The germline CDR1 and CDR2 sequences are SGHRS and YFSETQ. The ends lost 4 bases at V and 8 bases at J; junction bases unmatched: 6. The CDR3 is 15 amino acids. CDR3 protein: CASSRQGAEYSPLHF. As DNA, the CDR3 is TGCGCCAGCAGCAGACAGGGGGCTGAGTATTCACCCCTCCACTTT.

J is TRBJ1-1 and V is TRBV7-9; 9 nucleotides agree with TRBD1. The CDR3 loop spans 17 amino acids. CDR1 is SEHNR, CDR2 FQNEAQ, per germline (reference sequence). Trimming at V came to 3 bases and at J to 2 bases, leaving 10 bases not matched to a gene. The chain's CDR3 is CASSFVVGTGSNTEAFF. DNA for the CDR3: TGTGCCAGCAGCTTCGTGGTGGGGACAGGGTCTAACACTGAAGCTTTCTTT.

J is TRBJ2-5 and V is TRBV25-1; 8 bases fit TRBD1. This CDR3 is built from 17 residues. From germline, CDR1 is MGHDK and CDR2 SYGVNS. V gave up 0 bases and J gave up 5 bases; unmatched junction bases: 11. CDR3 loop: CASSEYGMGAGGETQYF. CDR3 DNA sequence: TGTGCCAGCAGTGAATATGGGATGGGGGCAGGGGGCGAGACCCAGTACTTC.

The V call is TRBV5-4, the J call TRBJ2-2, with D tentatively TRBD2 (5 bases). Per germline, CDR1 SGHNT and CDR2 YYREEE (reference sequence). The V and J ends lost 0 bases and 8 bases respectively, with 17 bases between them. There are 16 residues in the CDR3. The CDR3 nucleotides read TGTGCCAGCAGCTTGGCCAGAATAGCGCAAGATGGGGAGCTGTTTTTT. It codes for CASSLARIAQDGELFF.

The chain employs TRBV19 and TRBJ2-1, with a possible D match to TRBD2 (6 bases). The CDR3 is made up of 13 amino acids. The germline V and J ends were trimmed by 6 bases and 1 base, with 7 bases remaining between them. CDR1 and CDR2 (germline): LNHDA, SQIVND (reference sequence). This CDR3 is CASRGTSYNEQFF. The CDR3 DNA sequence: TGTGCCAGTAGGGGGACTTCCTACAATGAGCAGTTCTTC.

CDR3 in DNA: TGTGCCTGGATCCCCACTACATTAGCGGGAGGGCCCAATGAGCAGTTCTTC. It is translated as CAWIPTTLAGGPNEQFF. The rearrangement joins TRBV30 to TRBJ2-1; 11 nucleotides align to TRBD2. The CDR3 has 17 residues. Trimming took 4 bases from V and 6 from J; bases not matched to a gene: 14. Germline loops: CDR1 GTSNPN, CDR2 SVGIG (reference sequence).

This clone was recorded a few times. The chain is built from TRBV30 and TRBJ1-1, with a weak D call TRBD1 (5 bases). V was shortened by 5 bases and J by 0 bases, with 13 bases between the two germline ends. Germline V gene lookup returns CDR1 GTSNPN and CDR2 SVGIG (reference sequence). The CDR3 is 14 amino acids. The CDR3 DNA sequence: TGTGCCTGGGGCTCCGGGACTTTGAACACTGAAGCTTTCTTT. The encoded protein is CAWGSGTLNTEAFF.

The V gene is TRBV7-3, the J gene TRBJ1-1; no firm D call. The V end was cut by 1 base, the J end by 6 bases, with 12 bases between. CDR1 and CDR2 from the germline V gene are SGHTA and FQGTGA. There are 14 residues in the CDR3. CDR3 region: CASSLSTDNPEAFF. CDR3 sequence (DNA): TGTGCCAGCAGCTTAAGTACAGATAACCCTGAAGCTTTCTTT.

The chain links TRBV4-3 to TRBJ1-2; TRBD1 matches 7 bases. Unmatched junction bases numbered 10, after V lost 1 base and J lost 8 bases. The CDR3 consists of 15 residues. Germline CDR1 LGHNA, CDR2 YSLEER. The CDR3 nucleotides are TGCGCCAGCAGCCAAGTGACAGGGCCTCTCGGAGGCTACACCTTC. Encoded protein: CASSQVTGPLGGYTF.

The CDR3 DNA is TGTGCCAGTAGTATCGACAGGGACCAGCCCCAGCATTTT. Its translation is CASSIDRDQPQHF. The genes are TRBV19 and TRBJ1-5, with TRBD1 matching over 7 bases. The CDR3 runs to 13 residues. V dropped 3 bases and J dropped 7; count of bases not matched to a gene: 3. CDR1 and CDR2 (germline): LNHDA, SQIVND (reference sequence).

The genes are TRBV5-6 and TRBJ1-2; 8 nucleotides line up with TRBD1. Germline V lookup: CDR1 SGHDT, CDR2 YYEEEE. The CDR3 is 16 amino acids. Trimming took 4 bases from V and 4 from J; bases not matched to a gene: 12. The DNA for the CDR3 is TGTGCCAGCAGCCGTACCGGACAGGGCTTTGTCTATGGCTACACCTTC. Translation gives CASSRTGQGFVYGYTF.

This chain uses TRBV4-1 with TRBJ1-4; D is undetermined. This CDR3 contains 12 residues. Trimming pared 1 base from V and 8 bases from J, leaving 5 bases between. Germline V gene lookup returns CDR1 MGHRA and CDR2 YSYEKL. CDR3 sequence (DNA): TGCGCCAGCAGCCAAGGGGCAGAAAAACTGTTTTTT. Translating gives CASSQGAEKLFF.

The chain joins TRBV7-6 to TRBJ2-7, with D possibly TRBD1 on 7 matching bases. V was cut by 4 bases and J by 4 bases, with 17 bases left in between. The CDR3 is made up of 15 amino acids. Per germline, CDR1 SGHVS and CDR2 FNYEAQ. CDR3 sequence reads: CASSYRSGGIYEQYF. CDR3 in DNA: TGTGCCAGCAGCTACAGATCAGGGGGGATTTACGAGCAGTACTTC.

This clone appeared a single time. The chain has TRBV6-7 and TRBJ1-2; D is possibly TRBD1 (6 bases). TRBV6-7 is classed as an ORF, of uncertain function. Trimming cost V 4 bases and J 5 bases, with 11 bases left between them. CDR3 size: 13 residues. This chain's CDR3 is CASSSAGDYGYTF. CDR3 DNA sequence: TGTGCCAGCAGTTCGGCAGGGGATTATGGCTACACCTTC.

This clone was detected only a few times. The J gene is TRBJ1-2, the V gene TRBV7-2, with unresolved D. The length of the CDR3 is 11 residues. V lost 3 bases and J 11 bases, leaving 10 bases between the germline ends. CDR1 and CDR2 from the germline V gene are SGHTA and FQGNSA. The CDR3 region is CASSLGGGYTF. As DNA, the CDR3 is TGTGCCAGCAGCTTGGGAGGAGGGTACACCTTC.

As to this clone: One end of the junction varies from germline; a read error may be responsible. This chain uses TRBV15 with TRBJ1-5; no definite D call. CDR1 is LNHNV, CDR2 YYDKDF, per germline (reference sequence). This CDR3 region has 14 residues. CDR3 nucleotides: TGTGCCACCAGCAGAGGGGCATCCAATCGGCCCCAGCATTTT. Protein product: CATSRGASNRPQHF.

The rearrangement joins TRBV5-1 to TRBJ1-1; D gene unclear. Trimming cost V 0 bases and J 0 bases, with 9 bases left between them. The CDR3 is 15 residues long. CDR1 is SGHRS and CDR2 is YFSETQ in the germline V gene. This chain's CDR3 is CASSLVAGVNTEAFF. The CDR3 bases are TGCGCCAGCAGCTTGGTAGCGGGTGTGAACACTGAAGCTTTCTTT.

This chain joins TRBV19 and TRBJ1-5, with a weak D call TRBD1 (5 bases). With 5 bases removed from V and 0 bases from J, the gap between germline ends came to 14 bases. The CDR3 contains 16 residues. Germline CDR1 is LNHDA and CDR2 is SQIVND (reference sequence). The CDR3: CASSWAAGNSNQPQHF. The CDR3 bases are TGTGCCAGTAGTTGGGCGGCAGGGAATAGCAATCAGCCCCAGCATTTT.

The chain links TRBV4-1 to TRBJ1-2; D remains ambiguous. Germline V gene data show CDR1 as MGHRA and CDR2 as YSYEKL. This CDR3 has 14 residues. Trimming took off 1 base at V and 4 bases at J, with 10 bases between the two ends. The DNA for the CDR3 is TGCGCCAGCAGCCAAGCAGACCGGGGCTATGGCTACACCTTC. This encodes CASSQADRGYGYTF.

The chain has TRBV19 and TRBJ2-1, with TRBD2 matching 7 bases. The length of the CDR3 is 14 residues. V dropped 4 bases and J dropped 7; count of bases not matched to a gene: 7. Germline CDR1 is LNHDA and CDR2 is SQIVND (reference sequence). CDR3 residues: CASSTPGGSNEQFF. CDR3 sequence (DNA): TGTGCCAGTAGTACCCCCGGCGGGAGTAATGAGCAGTTCTTC. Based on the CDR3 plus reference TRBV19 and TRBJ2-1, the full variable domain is DGGITQSPKYLFRKEGQNVTLSCEQNLNHDAMYWYRQDPGQGLRLIYYSQIVNDFQKGDIAEGYSVSREKKESFPLTVTSAQKNPTAFYLCASSTPGGSNEQFFGPGTRLTVL.

In nucleotides, the CDR3 is TGTGCCAGCAGCGCAGGGTATAGCAATCAGCCCCAGCATTTT. Protein: CASSAGYSNQPQHF. The rearrangement uses TRBV9 and TRBJ1-5; tentative D call: TRBD1 (5 bases). Germline V CDR1 and CDR2: SGDLS, YYNGEE. Deletions cut 3 bases from V and 0 bases from J, with 7 bases between. The CDR3 length is 14 residues.

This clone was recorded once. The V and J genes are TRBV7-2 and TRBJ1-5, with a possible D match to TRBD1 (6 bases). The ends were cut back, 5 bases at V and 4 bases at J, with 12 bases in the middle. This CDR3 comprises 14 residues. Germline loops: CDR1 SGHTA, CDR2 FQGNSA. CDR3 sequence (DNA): TGTGCCAGCAGCCCGGGACAAAGAAATCAGCCCCAGCATTTT. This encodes CASSPGQRNQPQHF.